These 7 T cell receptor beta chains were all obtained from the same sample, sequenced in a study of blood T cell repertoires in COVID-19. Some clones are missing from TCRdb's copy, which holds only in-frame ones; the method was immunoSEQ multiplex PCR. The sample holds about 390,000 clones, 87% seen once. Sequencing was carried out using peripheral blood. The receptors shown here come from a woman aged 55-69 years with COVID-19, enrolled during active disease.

The chain's CDR3 is CASSFDIRTDTQYF. The CDR3 coding sequence is TGTGCCAGCAGCTTCGACATCCGCACAGATACGCAGTATTTT. The chain joins TRBV5-4 to TRBJ2-3; D not resolved. The CDR3 runs to 14 residues. Germline V lookup: CDR1 SGHNT, CDR2 YYREEE (reference sequence). Trimming took off 2 bases at V and 1 base at J, with 8 bases between the two ends.

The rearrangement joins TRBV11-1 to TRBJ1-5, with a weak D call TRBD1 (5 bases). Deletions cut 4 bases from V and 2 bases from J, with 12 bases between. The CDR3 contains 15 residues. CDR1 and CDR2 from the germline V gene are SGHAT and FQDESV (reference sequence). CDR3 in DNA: TGTGCCAGCAGCTCCGGGACTATCGGCAATCAGCCCCAGCATTTT. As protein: CASSSGTIGNQPQHF.

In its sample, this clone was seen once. CDR3 protein: CASSSTVPNTEAFF. The DNA of the CDR3 is TGTGCCAGCAGTTCGACAGTACCGAACACTGAAGCTTTCTTT. The chain combines TRBV28 with TRBJ1-1; D might be TRBD1 (5 bases). The CDR3 spans 14 residues. Germline assignment: CDR1 MDHEN and CDR2 SYDVKM. V was trimmed by 4 bases and J by 1 base, leaving 10 bases between them.

The CDR3 sequence is CATSLGLAGNPYEQYF. The CDR3 DNA sequence: TGTGCCACCAGCCTAGGGCTAGCGGGGAATCCCTACGAGCAGTACTTC. The chain recombines TRBV15 with TRBJ2-7, with TRBD2 identical over 9 bases. CDR3 length: 16 amino acids. Germline assignment: CDR1 LNHNV and CDR2 YYDKDF (reference sequence). The J segment lost 2 bases and the V segment lost 5 bases, leaving 10 bases of the junction unmatched.

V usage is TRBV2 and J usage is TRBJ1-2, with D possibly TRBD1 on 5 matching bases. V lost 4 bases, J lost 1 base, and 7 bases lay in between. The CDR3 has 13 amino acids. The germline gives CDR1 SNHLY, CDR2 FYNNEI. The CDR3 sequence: CASSGRVNYGYTF. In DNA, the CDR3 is TGTGCCAGCAGTGGCAGGGTTAACTATGGCTACACCTTC.

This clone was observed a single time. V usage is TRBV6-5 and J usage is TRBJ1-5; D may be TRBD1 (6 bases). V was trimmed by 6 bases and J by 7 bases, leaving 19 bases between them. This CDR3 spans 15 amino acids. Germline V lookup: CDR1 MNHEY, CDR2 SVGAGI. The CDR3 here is CASSQQGLGGQPQHF. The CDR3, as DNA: TGTGCCAGCAGCCAGCAGGGGCTCGGGGGGCAGCCCCAGCATTTT.

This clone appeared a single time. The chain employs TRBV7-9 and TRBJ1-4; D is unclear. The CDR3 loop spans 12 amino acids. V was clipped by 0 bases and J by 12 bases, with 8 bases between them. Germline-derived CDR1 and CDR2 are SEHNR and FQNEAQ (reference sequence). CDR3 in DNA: TGTGCCAGCAGCTTAGCTGGCCGGGAACTGTTTTTT. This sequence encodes CASSLAGRELFF.